A selection of T cell receptor beta chains follows, all from one sample in a study of blood T cell repertoires in COVID-19. Generated by immunoSEQ multiplex PCR, the TCRdb table keeps only in-frame clones and is missing some. The sample consists of some 12,000 clones, 80% to 90% of them appearing once. The sequenced material came from peripheral blood. These TCRs come from a human donor in a cohort sampled during active COVID-19. Both conserved end residues are part of each CDR3. The D gene is left open where the match is weak.

D gene | J gene | V gene | CDR3 DNA | CDR3 protein
TRBD1 | TRBJ2-2 | TRBV5-1 | TGCGCCAGCACGAGGGGGCAGGAAACCGGGGAGCTGTTTTTT | CASTRGQETGELFF
- | TRBJ2-1 | TRBV7-3 | TGTGCCAGCAGTAGGAGCGGCCAAAACTCAGGAGGGCAGTTCTTC | CASSRSGQNSGGQFF
- | TRBJ1-1 | TRBV6-2/TRBV6-3 | TGTGCCAGCAGTCAAGCTCTAGAGGGTCGGGGCACTGAAGCTTTCTTT | CASSQALEGRGTEAFF
- | TRBJ1-2 | TRBV5-1 | TGCGCCAGCAGCTTGGACGGGAACCCCGTTGGATATGGCTACACCTTC | CASSLDGNPVGYGYTF
- | TRBJ2-7 | TRBV6-5 | TGTGCCAGCAGACCGGACTCCTTGTACGAGCAGTACTTC | CASRPDSLYEQYF
TRBD1 | TRBJ2-1 | TRBV7-6 | TGTGCCAGCAGCTATTCCCGGACAGGGGGAGCGCGTAACACAAGTGAGCAGTTCTTC | CASSYSRTGGARNTSEQFF
- | TRBJ1-6 | TRBV5-1 | TGCGCCAGCAGCTTCGTAGGCCGGGGGAATTATAATTCACCCCTCCACTTT | CASSFVGRGNYNSPLHF
TRBD1 | TRBJ2-7 | TRBV24-1 | TGTGCCACCAGACTTCGGACAGGGATCTCCTACGAGCAGTACTTC | CATRLRTGISYEQYF
TRBD2 | TRBJ2-3 | TRBV10-3 | TGTGCCATCAGTGAGTTCGGGGGGGGATCGGGTGGAGATACGCAGTATTTT | CAISEFGGGSGGDTQYF
- | TRBJ1-5 | TRBV7-9 | TGTGCCAGCAGCGATGGACAGTTTAGCAATCAGCCCCAGCATTTT | CASSDGQFSNQPQHF
TRBD1 | TRBJ1-2 | TRBV19 | TGTGCCAGTGCCCGGGACAGAGCTAACTATGGCTACACCTTC | CASARDRANYGYTF
- | TRBJ1-2 | TRBV3-1/TRBV3-2 | TGTGCCAGCAGCCCCCCTGTAAGGGGCGCTAACTATGGCTACACCTTC | CASSPPVRGANYGYTF
TRBD1 | TRBJ2-6 | TRBV18 | TGTGCCAGCTCACCACGTGAGGGGGCAGGCTCTGGGGCCAACGTCCTGACTTTC | CASSPREGAGSGANVLTF
TRBD1 | TRBJ1-4 | TRBV27 | TGTGCCAGCAGTTCAAGGACAGGGAGCGGAAAACTGTTTTTT | CASSSRTGSGKLFF
TRBD2 | TRBJ2-3 | TRBV11-2 | TGTGCCAGCAGCCGGGGGACTAGCGTAGATACGCAGTATTTT | CASSRGTSVDTQYF
- | TRBJ2-1 | TRBV19 | TGTGCCAGTAGTCGAAGGGGTAACAATGAGCAGTTCTTC | CASSRRGNNEQFF